These 21 T cell receptor beta chains came from one sample sequenced in a study of cytomegalovirus exposure and HLA in healthy donors. The PCR made use of 60 Vbeta and 13 Jbeta primers. Sequencing was performed with immunoSEQ multiplex PCR; in TCRdb, only in-frame clones are kept and a portion is missing. Here the sample spans about 120,000 clones, over 75% being singletons. The specimen sequenced was PBMCs. Receptors originate from a man aged 40-50 years in good health and CMV-seronegative.

V and J are TRBV4-1 and TRBJ2-5; D gene ambiguous. Between the trimmed V and J ends, which lost 0 bases and 0 bases, there was a span of 8 bases. Germline V CDR1 and CDR2: MGHRA, YSYEKL. The CDR3 runs 15 residues. CDR3 nucleotide sequence: TGCGCCAGCAGCCAAGATTCGTCGGACCAAGAGACCCAGTACTTC. This translates into CASSQDSSDQETQYF.

This clone was counted a single time. The chain uses TRBV19 and TRBJ2-4, with TRBD1 identical over 9 bases. V lost 5 bases and J lost 6; bases outside the gene matches: 2. Germline loops: CDR1 LNHDA, CDR2 SQIVND (reference sequence). This CDR3 is 13 amino acids long. The CDR3 loop reads CASSQTGGNIQYF. In DNA, the CDR3 is TGTGCCAGTAGTCAGACAGGGGGAAACATTCAGTACTTC.

The chain has TRBV29-1 and TRBJ1-5; D unclear. Germline V gene data show CDR1 as SQVTM and CDR2 as ANQGSEA. V lost 0 bases to trimming and J lost 15 bases, with 15 bases between them. The CDR3 loop spans 12 amino acids. CDR3 DNA: TGCAGCGTTGAAGATGAGGGCCGTGAACGGCATTTT. This gives the protein CSVEDEGRERHF.

The CDR3 reads CASSQPGLGAGELFF. In DNA, the CDR3 is TGTGCCAGCAGTCAACCGGGACTAGGAGCTGGGGAGCTGTTTTTT. The V call is TRBV11-2, the J call TRBJ2-2; the match to TRBD2 covers 8 bases. CDR1 is SGHAT and CDR2 is FQNNGV in the germline V gene. V shed 6 bases, J shed 8 bases, and the junction held 11 bases outside the gene matches. The CDR3 length is 15 residues. Full variable domain (outside the CDR3, taken from reference TRBV11-2 and TRBJ2-2): EAGVAQSPRYKIIEKRQSVAFWCNPISGHATLYWYQQILGQGPKLLIQFQNNGVVDDSQLPKDRFSAERLKGVDSTLKIQPAKLEDSAVYLCASSQPGLGAGELFFGEGSRLTVL.

V is TRBV13 and J is TRBJ1-3; no firm D call. The CDR3 spans 16 residues. CDR1 PRHDT and CDR2 FYEKMQ come from the germline V gene (reference sequence). V was trimmed by 5 bases and J by 4 bases, leaving 18 bases between them. CDR3 protein: CASSPGLGSLGNTIYF. The CDR3 DNA sequence: TGTGCCAGCAGCCCCGGTTTGGGCAGCCTGGGAAACACCATATATTTT. The variable domain in full, completed from reference TRBV13 and TRBJ1-3, reads AAGVIQSPRHLIKEKRETATLKCYPIPRHDTVYWYQQGPGQDPQFLISFYEKMQSDKGSIPDRFSAQQFSDYHSELNMSSLELGDSALYFCASSPGLGSLGNTIYFGEGSWLTVV.

V gene TRBV2 combines with J gene TRBJ2-5; D is perhaps TRBD1 (6 bases). The DNA end favors TRBJ2-7, so the J call may be wrong. Per germline, CDR1 SNHLY and CDR2 FYNNEI. This CDR3 spans 13 amino acids. CDR3 sequence (DNA): TGTGCCAGCAGCGGACAGATCTCCTACGAGCAGTACTTC. This codes for CASSGQISYEQYF.

The genes are TRBV4-2 and TRBJ2-1; the match to TRBD2 covers 9 bases. Germline V lookup: CDR1 LGHNA, CDR2 YNFKEQ. Trimming cost V 5 bases and J 4 bases; bases outside gene matches: 6. There are 15 residues in the CDR3. The CDR3 bases are TGTGCCAGCAGCGGGAGGCGGGAGGGATACAATGAGCAGTTCTTC. This gives the protein CASSGRREGYNEQFF.

The V gene is TRBV6-5, the J gene TRBJ1-1; 8 nucleotides match TRBD1. In germline, CDR1 is MNHEY, CDR2 SVGAGI. The CDR3 covers 13 residues. Losses at the gene ends were 6 bases for V and 4 bases for J; bases not matched to a gene: 4. CDR3 loop: CASRDRAGTEAFF. The DNA of the CDR3 is TGTGCCAGCAGGGACAGGGCGGGCACTGAAGCTTTCTTT.

This clone was counted a few times. This specimen includes other DNA sequences encoding the same CDR3. The chain has TRBV9 and TRBJ2-7; 8 bases fit TRBD1. V was pared by 0 bases and J by 7 bases, with 6 bases of the junction left unmatched. The CDR3 has 14 residues. Germline CDR1 reads SGDLS; CDR2 reads YYNGEE. This chain's CDR3 is CASSVAYRGSEQYF. CDR3 sequence (DNA): TGTGCCAGCAGCGTAGCGTACAGGGGGAGTGAGCAGTACTTC. The full variable domain, its missing parts supplied by reference TRBV9 and TRBJ2-7, is DSGVTQTPKHLITATGQRVTLRCSPRSGDLSVYWYQQSLDQGLQFLIQYYNGEERAKGNILERFSAQQFPDLHSELNLSSLELGDSALYFCASSVAYRGSEQYFGPGTRLTVT.

The table lists this clone with a few counts. J is TRBJ2-7 and V is TRBV19; the D gene is possibly TRBD1 (6 bases). Germline V gene lookup returns CDR1 LNHDA and CDR2 SQIVND (reference sequence). CDR3 length: 18 residues. With 1 base removed from V and 2 bases from J, the gap between germline ends came to 21 bases. For the CDR3, the DNA is TGTGCCAGTAGTATAGCCCTGGGGGCGGAGCAAGGAGCCTACGAGCAGTACTTC. The encoded protein is CASSIALGAEQGAYEQYF.

V gene TRBV19 combines with J gene TRBJ1-3; TRBD1 matches 9 bases. CDR1 is LNHDA and CDR2 is SQIVND in the germline V gene (reference sequence). The length of the CDR3 is 14 residues. Trimming cost V 5 bases and J 5 bases; bases outside gene matches: 4. DNA for the CDR3: TGTGCCAGTAGTTCGGACAGGGGCAGAAACACCATATATTTT. Its protein product is CASSSDRGRNTIYF.

The chain recombines TRBV6-4 with TRBJ2-1; D is perhaps TRBD2 (5 bases). The length of the CDR3 is 14 residues. Germline assignment: CDR1 MRHNA and CDR2 SNTAGT. The V end was cut by 6 bases, the J end by 4 bases, with 13 bases between. The CDR3 loop is CASSENSGYNEQFF. DNA for the CDR3: TGTGCCAGCAGCGAAAATTCGGGGTACAATGAGCAGTTCTTC.

A single count supports this clone. The chain recombines TRBV4-1 with TRBJ2-6, with TRBD1 identical over 9 bases. The V segment lost 5 bases and the J segment 1 base; nucleotides outside the gene matches: 12. CDR1 MGHRA and CDR2 YSYEKL come from the germline V gene. CDR3 length: 19 residues. The CDR3 coding sequence is TGCGCCAGCAGCATAACCGGGACAGGGTCCTCTTCTGGGGCCAACGTCCTGACTTTC. Translation: CASSITGTGSSSGANVLTF.

The chain links TRBV10-3 to TRBJ2-7, with D possibly matching TRBD1 (6 bases). This CDR3 is built from 12 residues. Germline V lookup: CDR1 ENHRY, CDR2 SYGVKD. Trimming shortened V by 6 bases and J by 1 base, and 7 bases separated the two germline ends. The CDR3 DNA follows: TGTGCCATCAGCGGACAGTCCTACGAGCAGTACTTC. Translating it yields CAISGQSYEQYF.

This sequence joins TRBV7-9 and TRBJ1-3; D call uncertain. This CDR3 has 11 amino acids. V lost 2 bases, J lost 7 bases, and 3 bases lay in between. Germline V CDR1 and CDR2: SEHNR, FQNEAQ (reference sequence). The CDR3 DNA sequence: TGTGCCAGCAGCTTATATAACACCATATATTTT. It is translated as CASSLYNTIYF.

The chain joins TRBV6-5 to TRBJ2-3; D unresolved. CDR3 length equals 14 residues. With 6 bases removed from V and 5 bases from J, the gap between germline ends came to 15 bases. Germline loops: CDR1 MNHEY, CDR2 SVGAGI. CDR3: CASRNFQTGDTQYF. CDR3 coding DNA: TGTGCCAGCAGAAACTTCCAGACTGGAGATACGCAGTATTTT.

The genes are TRBV28 and TRBJ2-7; 8 bases match TRBD2. Per germline, CDR1 MDHEN and CDR2 SYDVKM. The V and J ends lost 6 bases and 0 bases, in that order; junction bases with no gene match: 1. The CDR3 is 13 residues long. The DNA for the CDR3 is TGTGCCAGCAGAAGCGGGAGCTCCTACGAGCAGTACTTC. It translates to CASRSGSSYEQYF.

This chain links TRBV10-2 with TRBJ1-2; TRBD1 matches 8 bases. J was trimmed by 6 bases and V by 2 bases; bases with no gene match: 5. CDR3 size: 14 residues. Per the germline V gene, CDR1 is WSHSY and CDR2 is SAAADI. The CDR3 reads CASSEPTGVDGYTF. CDR3 coding DNA: TGCGCCAGCAGTGAGCCGACAGGGGTGGATGGCTACACCTTC.

This chain connects TRBV7-9 to TRBJ2-3; 8 nucleotides agree with TRBD2. Germline-derived CDR1 and CDR2 are SEHNR and FQNEAQ (reference sequence). This CDR3 is 15 amino acids long. J gave up 5 bases and V 3 bases, and 7 bases lay outside the gene matches. This chain's CDR3 is CASSFGGGRGDTQYF. The DNA for the CDR3 is TGTGCCAGCAGCTTCGGCGGGGGGCGGGGAGATACGCAGTATTTT. The whole variable domain, remainder taken from reference TRBV7-9 and TRBJ2-3, is DTGVSQNPRHKITKRGQNVTFRCDPISEHNRLYWYRQTLGQGPEFLTYFQNEAQLEKSRLLSDRFSAERPKGSFSTLEIQRTEQGDSAMYLCASSFGGGRGDTQYFGPGTRLTVL.

The rearrangement uses TRBV2 and TRBJ1-1, with D possibly matching TRBD1 (5 bases). The CDR3 covers 17 residues. Germline CDR1 and CDR2: SNHLY and FYNNEI. The V end lost 4 bases, the J end lost 5 bases, and 23 bases lay between the germline ends. The CDR3 protein is CASSVGQGFVSGTEAFF. CDR3 coding DNA: TGTGCCAGCAGTGTGGGGCAGGGTTTTGTTTCTGGTACTGAAGCTTTCTTT.

The chain links TRBV5-5 to TRBJ2-7; 11 nucleotides match TRBD1. This CDR3 contains 16 residues. Germline trimming cut 0 bases from V and 7 bases from J; bases unmatched to any gene: 9. Germline V gene data show CDR1 as SGHKS and CDR2 as YYEKEE (reference sequence). CDR3 in amino acids: CASSLATRDRGGEQYF. The CDR3 coding sequence is TGTGCCAGCAGCTTGGCGACCCGGGACAGGGGGGGAGAGCAGTACTTC.